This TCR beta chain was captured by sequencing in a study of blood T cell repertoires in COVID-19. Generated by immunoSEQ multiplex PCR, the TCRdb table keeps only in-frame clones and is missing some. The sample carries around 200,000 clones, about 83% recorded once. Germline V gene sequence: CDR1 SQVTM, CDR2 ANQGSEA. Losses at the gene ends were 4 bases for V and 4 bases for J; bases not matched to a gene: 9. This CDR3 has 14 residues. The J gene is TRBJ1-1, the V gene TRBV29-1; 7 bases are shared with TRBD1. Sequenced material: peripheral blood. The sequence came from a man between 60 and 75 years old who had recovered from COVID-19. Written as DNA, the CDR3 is TGCAGCGTTGGAGAACAGGGGATGGGCACTGAAGCTTTCTTT. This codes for CSVGEQGMGTEAFF.